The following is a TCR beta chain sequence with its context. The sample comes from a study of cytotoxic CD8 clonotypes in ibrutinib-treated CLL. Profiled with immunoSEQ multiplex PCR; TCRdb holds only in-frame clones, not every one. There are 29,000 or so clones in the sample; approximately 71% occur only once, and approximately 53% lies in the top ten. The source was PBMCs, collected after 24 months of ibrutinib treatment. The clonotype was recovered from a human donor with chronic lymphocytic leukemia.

The CDR3 bases are TGCGCCAGCAGAAAACAGGTAGCCTACGAGCAGTACTTC. This sequence encodes CASRKQVAYEQYF. This chain joins TRBV10-2 and TRBJ2-7; a weak D match, TRBD1 (5 bases). V was pared by 6 bases and J by 2 bases, with 11 bases between. The CDR3 is 13 amino acids. Germline-derived CDR1 and CDR2 are WSHSY and SAAADI.